The rows below give T cell receptor beta chains drawn from one sample of a study of blood T cell repertoires in COVID-19. TCRdb's table, derived via immunoSEQ multiplex PCR, lists solely in-frame clones and lacks some. The sample records approximately 140,000 clones, 80% to 90% being singletons. The specimen sequenced was PBMCs or T cells enriched from blood (not recorded which). These receptors were collected from a man aged 35-49 years with acute COVID-19. Both conserved end residues are trimmed from each CDR3.

TRBV6-1,TRBJ2-5,ASSEAHGTSGETQY
TRBV19,TRBJ2-7,ASSLGLAGYEQY
TRBV20-1,TRBJ2-2,SANDRGTGELF
TRBV6-5,TRBJ1-2,ASKTEPRSPGYT
TRBV6-5,TRBJ2-3,ASSYSIGGTDTQY
TRBV24-1,TRBJ2-7,ATLDPSSPYEQY
TRBV7-2,TRBJ2-3,ASSFMGGGTDTQY
TRBV6-1,TRBJ1-1,ASSESLANTEAF
TRBV6-5,TRBJ2-7,ASKLTDRGSWEQY
TRBV2,TRBJ1-2,ASRGDRGRHYGYT
TRBV6-5,TRBJ2-7,ASFHPGLLSYEQY
TRBV3-1/TRBV3-2,TRBJ2-3,ASSQGSGGSDTQY
TRBV29-1,TRBJ2-1,SPRLAANNEQF
TRBV6-1,TRBJ2-1,ASSEGTSGFNEQF
TRBV5-1,TRBJ1-5,ASSSGTGLHQPQH
TRBV7-9,TRBJ2-7,ASSLTGTFNEQY
TRBV12-3/TRBV12-4,TRBJ1-1,ASSRTNTEAF
TRBV12-3/TRBV12-4,TRBJ1-1,ASSRTAEAF
TRBV5-1,TRBJ2-5,ASSLTSGHQETQY
TRBV13,TRBJ1-4,ASSLQSGLGEKLF
TRBV5-1,TRBJ2-5,ASSTSGRAGETQY
TRBV10-2,TRBJ1-2,ASSERTGVYGYT
TRBV9,TRBJ2-1,ASSPRTSGLSYNEQF
TRBV14,TRBJ2-2,ASTGGEAGELF
TRBV6-5,TRBJ2-7,ASSHGGPLYEQY
TRBV30,TRBJ1-1,AWSVFTGEAF
TRBV7-2,TRBJ2-1,ASSPTGTTNEQF
TRBV15,TRBJ2-4,ATSRELAWDIQY
TRBV12-3/TRBV12-4,TRBJ1-2,ASSPPGHLYT
TRBV3-1/TRBV3-2,TRBJ1-6,ASTEGGYDSPLH
TRBV2,TRBJ1-4,ASSDDTQPNEKLF
TRBV5-4,TRBJ2-5,ASSLGAGDETQY
TRBV5-1,TRBJ1-4,ASSHGTGQEKLF
TRBV7-2,TRBJ1-6,ASSWTGESPLH
TRBV25-1,TRBJ1-6,ATQGGTLH
TRBV7-3,TRBJ2-3,ASSLRSGVTDTQY
TRBV19,TRBJ1-5,ASSISRRQPQH
TRBV15,TRBJ1-2,ATSRGGADTNYGYT
TRBV7-3,TRBJ1-2,ASSSSGTGNGYT
TRBV7-2,TRBJ2-1,ASSPREYEQF